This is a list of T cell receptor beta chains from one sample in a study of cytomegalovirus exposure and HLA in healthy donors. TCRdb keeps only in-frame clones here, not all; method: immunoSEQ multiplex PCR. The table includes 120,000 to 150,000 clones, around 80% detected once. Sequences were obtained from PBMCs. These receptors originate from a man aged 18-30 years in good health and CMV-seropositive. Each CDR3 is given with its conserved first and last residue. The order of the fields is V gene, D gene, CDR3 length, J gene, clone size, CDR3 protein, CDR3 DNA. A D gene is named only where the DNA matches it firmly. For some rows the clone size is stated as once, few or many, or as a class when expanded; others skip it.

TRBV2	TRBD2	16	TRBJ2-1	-	CASSETPDSGINEQFF	TGTGCCAGCAGTGAAACCCCGGATAGCGGGATAAATGAGCAGTTCTTC
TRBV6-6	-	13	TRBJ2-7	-	CASRPDRSYEQYF	TGTGCCAGCAGACCCGACAGAAGCTACGAGCAGTACTTC
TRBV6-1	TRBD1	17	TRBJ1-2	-	CASSEWDRGHITYGYTF	TGTGCCAGCAGTGAGTGGGACAGGGGACACATTACCTATGGCTACACCTTC
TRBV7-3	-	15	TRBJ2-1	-	CASSPAGGLYNEQFF	TGTGCCAGCAGCCCCGCCGGCGGTCTCTACAATGAGCAGTTCTTC
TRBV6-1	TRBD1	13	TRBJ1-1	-	CASSVYRTGEAFF	TGTGCCAGCAGTGTGTACCGGACAGGGGAAGCTTTCTTT
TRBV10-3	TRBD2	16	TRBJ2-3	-	CAIGRKLAGGTDTQYF	TGTGCCATCGGGAGAAAGCTAGCGGGGGGCACAGATACGCAGTATTTT
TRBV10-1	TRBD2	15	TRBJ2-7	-	CASSEASSGLDEQYF	TGCGCCAGCAGTGAAGCGTCTAGCGGCCTCGACGAGCAGTACTTC
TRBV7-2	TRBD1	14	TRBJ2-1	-	CASRRQGAYNEQFF	TGTGCCAGCAGACGACAGGGGGCCTACAATGAGCAGTTCTTC
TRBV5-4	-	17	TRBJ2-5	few	CASREYLGTLFQETQYF	TGTGCCAGCAGGGAATACTTGGGGACACTATTCCAAGAGACCCAGTACTTC
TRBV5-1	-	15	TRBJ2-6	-	CASSRSGSGANVLTF	TGCGCCAGCAGCAGGTCAGGGTCTGGGGCCAACGTCCTGACTTTC
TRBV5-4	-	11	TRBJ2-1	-	CASSIESEQFF	TGTGCCAGCAGCATAGAGAGTGAGCAGTTCTTC
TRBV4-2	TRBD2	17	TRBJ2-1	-	CASSQDRLAGGMDEQFF	TGTGCCAGCAGCCAAGATCGGCTAGCGGGGGGGATGGATGAGCAGTTCTTC
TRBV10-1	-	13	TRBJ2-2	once	CASSFEGTGELFF	TGCGCCAGCAGTTTCGAGGGTACCGGGGAGCTGTTTTTT
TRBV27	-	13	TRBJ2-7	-	CASSPVPGFEQYF	TGTGCCAGCAGCCCAGTACCGGGATTCGAGCAGTACTTC
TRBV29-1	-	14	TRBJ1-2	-	CSVEEVGGNYGYTF	TGCAGCGTTGAAGAAGTGGGGGGGAACTATGGCTACACCTTC
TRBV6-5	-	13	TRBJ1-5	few	CASGLTAGQPQHF	TGTGCCAGCGGCTTAACGGCGGGTCAGCCCCAGCATTTT
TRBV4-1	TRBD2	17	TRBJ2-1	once	CASSQDPLADLYNEQFF	TGCGCCAGCAGCCAAGATCCCCTAGCGGACCTCTACAATGAGCAGTTCTTC
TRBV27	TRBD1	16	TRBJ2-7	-	CASSSPSGTGADEQYF	TGTGCCAGCAGTTCCCCTTCTGGGACAGGGGCAGACGAGCAGTACTTC
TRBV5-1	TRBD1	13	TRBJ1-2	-	CASSEGTGVGYTF	TGCGCCAGCAGCGAAGGGACAGGGGTTGGCTACACCTTC
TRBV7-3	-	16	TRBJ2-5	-	CASSLKLGVPRKTQYF	TGTGCCAGCAGCTTAAAATTGGGCGTACCAAGAAAGACCCAGTACTTC
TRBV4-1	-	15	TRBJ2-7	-	CASSQGPGISYEQYF	TGCGCCAGCAGCCAAGGACCGGGGATCTCCTACGAGCAGTACTTC
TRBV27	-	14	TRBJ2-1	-	CASSLFRGVDEQFF	TGTGCCAGCAGTTTATTCCGGGGAGTCGATGAGCAGTTCTTC